This T cell receptor beta chain derives from a study of a mutant IDH1 vaccine in newly diagnosed glioma. Profiled with immunoSEQ multiplex PCR; TCRdb holds only in-frame clones, not every one. The repertoire holds about 55,000 clones, with about 85% as singletons. This CDR3 comprises 13 residues. Trimming left V 1 base short and J 5 bases short, with 9 bases between. CDR1 SEHNR and CDR2 FQNEAQ come from the germline V gene (reference sequence). Turning to this clone: As yet, its antigen is unknown.

Time point specified: week 35, safety follow-up. Each dose delivered 300 ug of mutant IDH1 20-mer peptide subcutaneously with imiquimod. This chain uses TRBV7-9 with TRBJ2-7; D is undetermined. The sample consisted of PBMCs, taken from a glioma patient whose treatment included an IDH1 peptide vaccine. The clonotype was recovered from a woman between 18 and 30 years old with glioma. The CDR3 DNA reads TGTGCCAGCAGCTTAGACGCTTTTAACGAGCAGTACTTC. Translated, it gives CASSLDAFNEQYF. The full variable domain, completed using reference TRBV7-9 and TRBJ2-7, is DTGVSQNPRHKITKRGQNVTFRCDPISEHNRLYWYRQTLGQGPEFLTYFQNEAQLEKSRLLSDRFSAERPKGSFSTLEIQRTEQGDSAMYLCASSLDAFNEQYFGPGTRLTVT.